This T cell receptor (beta chain) emerged from a study of blood T cell repertoires in COVID-19. Study background: The study drew acute and convalescent COVID-19 samples from the United States, Italy and Spain.

CDR1 and CDR2 (germline): SQVTM, ANQGSEA. With V trimmed by 6 bases and J by 7 bases, 4 bases remained unmatched. There are 13 residues in the CDR3. As originally analysed: Reference gene primers were amplified, and this amplification served to estimate nucleated cell counts. The method was immunoSEQ multiplex PCR; TCRdb's version includes in-frame clones alone and lacks a portion of them. The V and J calls and clone size are taken from that table; D and trimming were inferred from the DNA. Of roughly 92,000 clones listed, more than 70% are singletons. This receptor was identified in a human donor with acute or convalescent COVID-19. The donor label of this sample is uncertain. This rearrangement joins TRBV29-1 to TRBJ2-3; 13 bases match TRBD2. Sequencing was carried out using peripheral blood. Here the CDR3 reads CSVQTSGGYTQYF. The DNA for the CDR3 is TGCAGCGTCCAGACTAGCGGGGGGTATACGCAGTATTTT.